This T cell receptor beta chain emerged from a study of control samples from healthy donors and cancer patients. Some clones are missing from TCRdb's copy, which holds only in-frame ones; the method was immunoSEQ multiplex PCR. The top ten hold around 5.1% of the sample, which has 60,000 to 75,000 clones, roughly 87% seen once. Sequencing was done on a sample of PBMCs. The sequence came from a man aged 55 to 70 with colorectal cancer.

CDR3 protein: CASVGLGSDTQYF. The CDR3 nucleotides are TGTGCCAGCGTGGGACTAGGTTCAGATACGCAGTATTTT. This sequence joins TRBV2 and TRBJ2-3; 8 nucleotides line up with TRBD2. The trim removed 8 bases at V and 4 bases at J, leaving 5 bases unmatched. CDR3 length equals 13 residues. From germline, CDR1 is SNHLY and CDR2 FYNNEI.